The table lists the clone carrying this TCR beta chain with a few counts. Source study methods: The assay estimated nucleated cells by amplifying reference gene primers. Some clones are missing from TCRdb's copy, which holds only in-frame ones; the method was immunoSEQ multiplex PCR. The DNA was the basis for D and trimming; V, J and clone size are from that table. The sample contains 50,000 to 70,000 clones, about 93% of which appear only once. This record comes from a study of blood T cell repertoires in COVID-19. Study in general: COVID-19 samples, acute and convalescent, were from the United States, Italy and Spain. PBMCs, B-cell-depleted T cells, or T cells provided the cDNA or gDNA that made up the material.

The receptor was isolated from a human donor with active COVID-19. The donor label of this sample is uncertain. The sample was peripheral blood.

CDR3 DNA sequence: TGTGCCAGCAACACAAACAGGGGTGGGACCGGGGAGCTGTTTTTT. This translates into CASNTNRGGTGELFF. The chain combines TRBV11-2 with TRBJ2-2, with TRBD1 matching over 7 bases. This CDR3 spans 15 amino acids. V gave up 7 bases and J gave up 5 bases; unmatched junction bases: 10. The germline V gene encodes CDR1 SGHAT and CDR2 FQNNGV. The variable domain in full, completed from reference TRBV11-2 and TRBJ2-2, reads EAGVAQSPRYKIIEKRQSVAFWCNPISGHATLYWYQQILGQGPKLLIQFQNNGVVDDSQLPKDRFSAERLKGVDSTLKIQPAKLEDSAVYLCASNTNRGGTGELFFGEGSRLTVL.